One sample yielded the 17 T cell receptor beta chains listed below, sequenced in a study of control samples from healthy donors and cancer patients. This table comes from immunoSEQ multiplex PCR, and its TCRdb copy is limited to in-frame clones, with some not included. The sample lists some 95,000 clones, 88% occurring once. Material for sequencing was blood. These receptors all stem from a man aged 25-45 years in good health.

The chain uses TRBV5-4 and TRBJ2-2; 9 bases are a match to TRBD1. The ends lost 4 bases at V and 5 bases at J; junction bases unmatched: 6. The CDR3 consists of 15 residues. CDR1 is SGHNT and CDR2 is YYREEE in the germline V gene (reference sequence). This CDR3 is CASSQQGALTGELFF. As DNA, the CDR3 is TGTGCCAGCAGCCAACAGGGGGCTTTGACCGGGGAGCTGTTTTTT.

V gene TRBV30 combines with J gene TRBJ1-6, with a possible D match to TRBD1 (5 bases). The CDR3 is made up of 17 amino acids. The germline V gene encodes CDR1 GTSNPN and CDR2 SVGIG (reference sequence). V lost 0 bases to trimming and J lost 0 bases, with 12 bases between them. The CDR3 DNA reads as TGTGCCTGGAGTGTGGGGACGGAGAGCTCCTATAATTCACCCCTCCACTTT. It specifies CAWSVGTESSYNSPLHF. Full variable domain (missing parts from reference TRBV30 and TRBJ1-6): SQTIHQWPATLVQPVGSPLSLECTVEGTSNPNLYWYRQAAGRGLQLLFYSVGIGQISSEVPQNLSASRPQDRQFILSSKKLLLSDSGFYLCAWSVGTESSYNSPLHFGNGTRLTVT.

The rearrangement uses TRBV12-3 or TRBV12-4 and TRBJ2-7; D gene uncertain. This CDR3 is built from 12 residues. Trimming stripped 4 bases from V and 0 bases from J, with 4 bases between. CDR3 DNA sequence: TGTGCCAGCAGTTGGGTCTCCTACGAGCAGTACTTC. Its protein product is CASSWVSYEQYF.

J is TRBJ1-4 and V is TRBV18, with D perhaps TRBD1 (5 bases). In germline, CDR1 is KGHSH, CDR2 LQKENI. Trimming took off 3 bases at V and 8 bases at J, with 10 bases between the two ends. The CDR3 runs to 13 residues. The CDR3, as DNA: TGTGCCAGCTCACCCAGGGAGGGGGAAAAACTGTTTTTT. Translation: CASSPREGEKLFF.

J is TRBJ1-6 and V is TRBV18; TRBD1 matches 8 bases. V was pared by 3 bases and J by 5 bases, with 6 bases of the junction left unmatched. Germline V gives CDR1 KGHSH, CDR2 LQKENI. The CDR3 contains 16 residues. The CDR3 sequence: CASSPRQGQDNSPLHF. The DNA of the CDR3 is TGTGCCAGCTCACCCCGACAGGGGCAGGATAATTCACCCCTCCACTTT.

V is TRBV6-5 and J is TRBJ1-1; D might be TRBD1 (6 bases). The germline V gene has CDR1 MNHEY and CDR2 SVGAGI. The CDR3 totals 14 residues. The germline V and J ends were trimmed by 4 bases and 7 bases, with 16 bases remaining between them. CDR3: CASSFTQGGDEAFF. The CDR3 DNA is TGTGCCAGCAGTTTCACACAGGGAGGCGATGAAGCTTTCTTT.

The chain combines TRBV5-1 with TRBJ2-5; 9 bases agree with TRBD1. J gave up 2 bases and V 0 bases, and 5 bases lay outside the gene matches. The CDR3 has 16 amino acids. From germline, CDR1 is SGHRS and CDR2 YFSETQ. CDR3 DNA sequence: TGCGCCAGCAGCTTGGGGGGACAGGGTTCACAAGAGACCCAGTACTTC. This codes for CASSLGGQGSQETQYF. Supplemented by reference TRBV5-1 and TRBJ2-5, the full variable domain reads KAGVTQTPRYLIKTRGQQVTLSCSPISGHRSVSWYQQTPGQGLQFLFEYFSETQRNKGNFPGRFSGRQFSNSRSEMNVSTLELGDSALYLCASSLGGQGSQETQYFGPGTRLLVL.

V usage is TRBV6-5 and J usage is TRBJ1-6, with no clear D. The CDR3 runs 13 residues. Germline CDR1 is MNHEY and CDR2 is SVGAGI. V lost 5 bases and J 7 bases, leaving 9 bases between the germline ends. As DNA, the CDR3 is TGTGCCAGCAGTCAGCTAAGGAATTCACCCCTCCACTTT. As protein: CASSQLRNSPLHF.

The chain combines TRBV21-1 with TRBJ2-2. TRBV21-1 is given as a pseudogene. This CDR3 comprises 16 residues. This CDR3 reads CASSKETIRNTGELFF. DNA for the CDR3: TGTGCCAGCAGCAAAGAAACGATACGGAACACCGGGGAGCTGTTTTTT.

The chain employs TRBV5-1 and TRBJ2-6; TRBD2 agrees at 10 bases. With V trimmed by 0 bases and J by 2 bases, 8 bases remained unmatched. The CDR3 runs to 19 residues. The germline V gene has CDR1 SGHRS and CDR2 YFSETQ. The CDR3 region is CASSLAASGRVAGANVLTF. CDR3 in DNA: TGCGCCAGCAGCTTGGCAGCTAGCGGGAGAGTAGCTGGGGCCAACGTCCTGACTTTC.

The gene calls are TRBV28 and TRBJ1-5; 10 bases fit TRBD1. The CDR3 is 17 residues long. V lost 4 bases, J lost 0 bases, and 6 bases stayed unmatched. In germline, CDR1 is MDHEN, CDR2 SYDVKM. The DNA for the CDR3 is TGTGCCAGCAGTTACGGGACAGGGGTACGTAGCAATCAGCCCCAGCATTTT. This encodes CASSYGTGVRSNQPQHF. The full variable domain, with the rest looked up from reference TRBV28 and TRBJ1-5, is DVKVTQSSRYLVKRTGEKVFLECVQDMDHENMFWYRQDPGLGLRLIYFSYDVKMKEKGDIPEGYSVSREKKERFSLILESASTNQTSMYLCASSYGTGVRSNQPQHFGDGTRLSIL.

This rearrangement joins TRBV27 to TRBJ2-6; no firm D call. The germline V gene has CDR1 MNHEY and CDR2 SMNVEV (reference sequence). This CDR3 region has 14 residues. V was trimmed by 5 bases and J by 2 bases, leaving 7 bases between them. CDR3 region: CASSPLTGANVLTF. As DNA, the CDR3 is TGTGCCAGCAGTCCTCTTACTGGGGCCAACGTCCTGACTTTC.

In DNA form, the CDR3 reads TGTGCCAGTAGTTCTCTGGCAGACAGGGGCAAGAATGGCTACACCTTC. This gives the protein CASSSLADRGKNGYTF. This chain connects TRBV19 to TRBJ1-2; TRBD1 matches 8 bases. Trimming removed 5 bases from V and 6 bases from J; junction bases left unmatched: 14. Germline values: CDR1 LNHDA, CDR2 SQIVND (reference sequence). There are 16 residues in the CDR3.

The chain couples TRBV2 to TRBJ1-6, with D uncertain. There are 11 residues in the CDR3. The germline V gene has CDR1 SNHLY and CDR2 FYNNEI. The ends were cut back, 7 bases at V and 14 bases at J, with 12 bases in the middle. CDR3 amino acids: CASKAGLSLHF. The DNA of the CDR3 is TGTGCCAGCAAAGCTGGACTGTCCCTCCACTTT.

The gene calls are TRBV15 and TRBJ1-2, with D perhaps TRBD1 (5 bases). The CDR3 totals 13 residues. CDR1 is LNHNV and CDR2 is YYDKDF in the germline V gene (reference sequence). The V end lost 3 bases, the J end lost 6 bases, and 11 bases lay between the germline ends. The CDR3, as DNA: TGTGCCACCAGCAGGACAGCCAAGAATGGCTACACCTTC. It translates to CATSRTAKNGYTF.

The chain employs TRBV5-4 and TRBJ2-1; the D is unclear. Trimming removed 4 bases from V and 4 bases from J, with 9 bases in between. Germline V gives CDR1 SGHNT, CDR2 YYREEE (reference sequence). The CDR3 is 13 residues long. CDR3: CASSNDPYNEQFF. The CDR3 DNA reads TGTGCCAGCAGCAACGACCCTTACAATGAGCAGTTCTTC.

The chain employs TRBV11-3 and TRBJ2-3; the D gene is possibly TRBD2 (6 bases). CDR3 length: 15 residues. CDR1 is SGHNT, CDR2 YENEEA, per germline. V gave up 0 bases and J gave up 0 bases, with 7 bases separating them. CDR3 loop: CASSLEGRSTDTQYF. CDR3 nucleotide sequence: TGTGCCAGCAGCTTAGAAGGGAGGAGCACAGATACGCAGTATTTT.